The next 4 T cell receptor beta chains were all read from a single sample in a study of cytomegalovirus exposure and HLA in healthy donors. 60 Vbeta and 13 Jbeta primers were used in PCR. Profiling relied on immunoSEQ multiplex PCR, and the TCRdb table lists in-frame clones only, not all of them. The table shows more than 65,000 clones, with around 76% occurring only once. Material: PBMCs. The source of these receptors is a man aged 18 to 30 in good health and CMV-seropositive.

The genes are TRBV14 and TRBJ2-1; 8 positions match TRBD2. CDR3 length: 15 residues. Germline V CDR1 and CDR2: SGHDN, FVKESK. The trim removed 0 bases at V and 4 bases at J, leaving 2 bases unmatched. The CDR3 coding sequence is TGTGCCAGCAGCCAAGAGACTAGCGTATACAATGAGCAGTTCTTC. As protein: CASSQETSVYNEQFF.

The V call is TRBV10-1, the J call TRBJ2-1; perhaps TRBD2 as D (5 bases). V dropped 3 bases and J dropped 7 bases, with 7 bases sitting between them. Germline-derived CDR1 and CDR2 are WNHNN and SYGVQD (reference sequence). This CDR3 has 12 residues. The CDR3 nucleotides are TGCGCCAGCAGTGACAGGAGGAATGAGCAGTTCTTC. This gives the protein CASSDRRNEQFF.

The chain combines TRBV7-6 with TRBJ2-5, with TRBD2 identical over 7 bases. V lost 5 bases to trimming and J lost 5 bases; unmatched junction nucleotides: 11. CDR3 size: 15 residues. Germline CDR1 SGHVS, CDR2 FNYEAQ. This chain's CDR3 is CASSRSRGVGETQYF. CDR3 in DNA: TGTGCCAGCAGCCGGTCTCGGGGGGTGGGGGAGACCCAGTACTTC.

The chain uses TRBV6-5 and TRBJ2-1, with 7 bases lining up with TRBD1. The CDR3 contains 15 residues. The ends lost 2 bases at V and 6 bases at J; junction bases unmatched: 7. From germline, CDR1 is MNHEY and CDR2 SVGAGI. In DNA, the CDR3 is TGTGCCAGCAGTTACCATTCGACAGGGAGCAATGAGCAGTTCTTC. Its protein product is CASSYHSTGSNEQFF.